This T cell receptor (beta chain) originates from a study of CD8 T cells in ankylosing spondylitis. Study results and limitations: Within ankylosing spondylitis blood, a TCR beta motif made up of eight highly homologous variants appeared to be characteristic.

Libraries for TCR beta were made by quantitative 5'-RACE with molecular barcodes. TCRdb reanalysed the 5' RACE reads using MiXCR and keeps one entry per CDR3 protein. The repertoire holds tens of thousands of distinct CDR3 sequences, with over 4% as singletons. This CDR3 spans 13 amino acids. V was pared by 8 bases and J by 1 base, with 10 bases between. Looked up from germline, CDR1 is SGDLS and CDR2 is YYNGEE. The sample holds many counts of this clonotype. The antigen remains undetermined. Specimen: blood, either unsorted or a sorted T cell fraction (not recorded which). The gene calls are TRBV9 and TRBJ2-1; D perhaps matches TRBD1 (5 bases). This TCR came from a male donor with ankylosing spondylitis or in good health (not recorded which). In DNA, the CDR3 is TGTGCCAGTCAGGGTAGGTCCTACAATGAGCAGTTCTTC. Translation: CASQGRSYNEQFF.